The entry that follows covers one T cell receptor beta chain sequence. The antigen remains undetermined. These data belong to a study of memory CD4+ T cells and cytomegalovirus serostatus. As originally analysed: Out-of-frame sequences were removed, leaving 2 million to 2.5 million distinct TCRbeta sequences. Generated by immunoSEQ multiplex PCR, the TCRdb table keeps only in-frame clones and is missing some. V and J calls and clone size are given by that table; D and trimming were obtained from the DNA. The sample has 45,000 to 65,000 clones, 82% seen once. The length of the CDR3 is 13 residues. V was shortened by 5 bases and J by 5 bases, with 12 bases between the two germline ends. Per the germline V gene, CDR1 is SGHTA and CDR2 is FQGNSA. Single viable CD3+CD4+CD8-CD45RO+ cells were sorted as the memory CD4+ T cells. Study observations and caveats: Suggested: most of the CMV-linked TCR signature lies in CD4+ memory cells.

The sample was memory CD4+ T cells from blood. The V and J genes are TRBV7-2 and TRBJ2-5, with D tentatively TRBD1 (6 bases). This receptor was taken from an adult in good health and CMV-seronegative. CDR3 bases: TGTGCCAGCAGCCCGACAGGTAGCGAGACCCAGTACTTC. Amino acids: CASSPTGSETQYF.